This TCR beta chain stems from a study of identical twins. Whole-study findings and limits: Among out-of-frame alpha sequences shared by twins, low generation probability occurred in excess.

Concerning this clonotype: No antigen is known for it.

The V and J ends lost 5 bases and 7 bases, in that order; junction bases with no gene match: 3. The CDR3 runs to 13 residues. Germline V gene data show CDR1 as LGHDT and CDR2 as YNNKEL (reference sequence). Each cDNA held unique molecular identifiers, and template switching gave it a universal primer site. TCRdb redid the calling of the 5' RACE reads with MiXCR, one entry per CDR3 protein. This table has about 890,000 distinct CDR3 sequences, 9% to 15% appearing once. This same sample was also taken into another study, of yellow fever vaccine responses in identical twins.

This sequence originates from a young woman in good health. Material: PBMCs. The V and J genes are TRBV3-1 and TRBJ2-1; TRBD2 matches at 9 bases. The CDR3 coding sequence is TGTGCCAGCAGCTGGACTAGCGTAAATGAGCAGTTCTTC. It translates to CASSWTSVNEQFF.